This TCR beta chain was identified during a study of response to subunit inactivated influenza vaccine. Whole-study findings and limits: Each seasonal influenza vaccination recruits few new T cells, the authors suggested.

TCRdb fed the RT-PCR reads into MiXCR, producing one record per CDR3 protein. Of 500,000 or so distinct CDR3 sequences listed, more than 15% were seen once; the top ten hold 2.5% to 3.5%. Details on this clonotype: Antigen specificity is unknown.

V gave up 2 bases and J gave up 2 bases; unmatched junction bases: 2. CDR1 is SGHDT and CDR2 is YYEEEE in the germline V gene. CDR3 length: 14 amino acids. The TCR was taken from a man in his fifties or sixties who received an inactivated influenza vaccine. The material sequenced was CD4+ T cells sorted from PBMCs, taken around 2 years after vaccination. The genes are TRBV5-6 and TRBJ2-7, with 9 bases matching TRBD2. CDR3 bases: TGTGCCAGCAGCTTAAGACTAGCGGCCTACGAGCAGTACTTC. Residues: CASSLRLAAYEQYF.